The next 22 T cell receptor beta chains were all read from a single sample in a study of read filtering for tumor transcriptome and immune sequencing. This library used roughly 400 ng RNA and molecular barcoded adaptors spanning alpha/delta and beta/gamma chains. TCRdb processed the reads anew with MiXCR; each CDR3 protein has one entry. Here the sample spans roughly 90,000 distinct CDR3 sequences, about 12% being singletons. The sample was a population of CD138-negative cells sorted from bone marrow. All receptors derive from a donor aged 40 or over with multiple myeloma.

To note about this clonotype: Being one base from a much bigger clone, this may be a read error. V usage is TRBV29-1 and J usage is TRBJ2-1; 8 bases align to TRBD1. CDR3 length equals 14 residues. The V segment lost 6 bases and the J segment 8 bases; nucleotides outside the gene matches: 12. Germline V gene lookup returns CDR1 SQVTM and CDR2 ANQGSEA. The CDR3, as DNA: TGCAGCGTCCCCAGGGTATCGGACAGGGATGAGCAGTTCTTC. Translating gives CSVPRVSDRDEQFF.

Written as DNA, the CDR3 is TGTGCCAGCAGCTTCCCGCAATCCGAGCAGTACTTC. Its translation is CASSFPQSEQYF. The rearrangement links TRBV5-4 to TRBJ2-7; D remains unclear. Per germline, CDR1 SGHNT and CDR2 YYREEE (reference sequence). V lost 2 bases to trimming and J lost 6 bases, with 9 bases between them. The CDR3 is made up of 12 amino acids.

This clonotype was seen a handful of times. Given a much more abundant clone one base away, this may be a read error. The rearrangement joins TRBV12-3 or TRBV12-4 to TRBJ2-7, with 11 bases identical to TRBD2. The CDR3 is 17 residues long. CDR3 sequence reads: CASSPGLAGGPAYERYF. In DNA form, the CDR3 reads TGTGCCAGCAGTCCCGGGTTAGCGGGAGGGCCGGCCTACGAGCGGTACTTC.

This clonotype came up many times. The chain uses TRBV28 and TRBJ1-2, with 7 bases identical to TRBD1. This CDR3 has 12 residues. Per the germline V gene, CDR1 is MDHEN and CDR2 is SYDVKM. V lost 8 bases to trimming and J lost 2 bases; unmatched junction nucleotides: 2. The CDR3 DNA reads as TGTGCCAGCGAGGGACAGAACTATGGCTACACCTTC. It yields the protein CASEGQNYGYTF.

This clonotype was counted at least ten times. The chain recombines TRBV5-1 with TRBJ2-7, with 8 nucleotides matching TRBD1. Germline lookup yields CDR1 SGHRS and CDR2 YFSETQ. V trimming: 5 bases; J trimming: 5 bases; junction bases outside the gene matches: 6. This CDR3 spans 13 amino acids. In nucleotides, the CDR3 is TGCGCCAGCAGTCTGCAGGGGGCCCACGAGCAGTACTTC. Protein sequence: CASSLQGAHEQYF.

Worth noting for this clonotype: A much larger clone sits a single nucleotide away, making a read error possible. This chain joins TRBV27 and TRBJ2-4, with 8 nucleotides matching TRBD2. This CDR3 contains 15 residues. Germline CDR1 MNHEY, CDR2 SMNVEV (reference sequence). CDR3 DNA: TGTGCCAGCAGTTCCCTTGGTAGCGGGGAAAACATTCCGTACTTC. Translated: CASSSLGSGENIPYF.

This clonotype was counted ten times or more. This chain joins TRBV4-1 and TRBJ2-6, with D possibly being TRBD1 (6 bases). CDR1 and CDR2 (germline): MGHRA, YSYEKL. The length of the CDR3 is 18 residues. V lost 4 bases, J lost 0 bases, and 16 bases lay in between. This CDR3 is CASSPYDRLNSGANVLTF. The CDR3 DNA follows: TGCGCCAGCAGCCCGTACGACAGGCTAAACTCTGGGGCCAACGTCCTGACTTTC.

Ten or more counts support this clonotype. This sequence joins TRBV21-1 and TRBJ2-3. TRBV21-1 is classified as a pseudogene. The CDR3 has 12 amino acids. The CDR3: CASSTCSDTQYF. The CDR3 nucleotides read TGTGCCAGCAGCACCTGCTCAGATACGCAGTATTTT.

The CDR3 loop reads CSAWGLAGGDRIYEQYF. DNA of the CDR3: TGCAGTGCTTGGGGACTAGCGGGAGGGGACCGGATCTACGAGCAGTACTTC. The chain is built from TRBV20-1 and TRBJ2-7; 16 nucleotides match TRBD2. Per the germline V gene, CDR1 is DFQATT and CDR2 is SNEGSKA (reference sequence). V trimming: 5 bases; J trimming: 3 bases; junction bases outside the gene matches: 10. This CDR3 is built from 17 residues.

This clonotype has ten or more counts. The chain links TRBV19 to TRBJ2-1, with D unclear. V shed 5 bases and J shed 2 bases, with 10 bases lying between them. The V gene's germline CDR1 is LNHDA and CDR2 SQIVND (reference sequence). This CDR3 comprises 14 residues. Here the CDR3 DNA reads TGTGCCAGTAGTCTCACCGGCGCCTACAATGAGCAGTTCTTC. Amino acid sequence: CASSLTGAYNEQFF.

The sample holds one count of this clonotype. It may be a read error: a sequence one base away is much more abundant. This rearrangement joins TRBV5-1 to TRBJ2-5; D call uncertain. V lost 1 base and J 2 bases, leaving 9 bases between the germline ends. Per germline, CDR1 SGHRS and CDR2 YFSETQ. The CDR3 has 14 residues. The CDR3 reads CASSLYRQQETQYF. CDR3 DNA: TGCGCCAGCAGCTTGTACAGACAACAAGAGACCCAGTACTTC.

This clonotype was detected many times. The CDR3 is CSASGQGRNEQFF. CDR3 DNA: TGCAGTGCCTCCGGACAGGGTCGCAATGAGCAGTTCTTC. The chain carries TRBV20-1 and TRBJ2-1, with TRBD1 matching 8 bases. This CDR3 spans 13 amino acids. Trimming cost V 6 bases and J 6 bases; bases outside gene matches: 7. Germline-derived CDR1 and CDR2 are DFQATT and SNEGSKA (reference sequence).

This clonotype was recorded at least ten times. The chain joins TRBV19 to TRBJ2-5; D call uncertain. Trimming pared 0 bases from V and 4 bases from J, leaving 12 bases between. The CDR3 is 15 residues long. Germline lookup yields CDR1 LNHDA and CDR2 SQIVND (reference sequence). CDR3: CASSIDKHRLETQYF. As DNA, the CDR3 is TGTGCCAGTAGTATAGATAAACATAGGCTAGAGACCCAGTACTTC.

This clonotype was seen ten or more times. This sequence joins TRBV9 and TRBJ2-7, with 8 nucleotides matching TRBD1. The CDR3 consists of 14 residues. Germline-derived CDR1 and CDR2 are SGDLS and YYNGEE. V dropped 2 bases and J dropped 5; count of bases not matched to a gene: 6. The CDR3 region has the DNA TGTGCCAGCAGCGTCGCAGGGGGCGTCCACGAGCAGTACTTC. Its protein is CASSVAGGVHEQYF.

This clonotype has ten or more counts. This chain uses TRBV20-1 with TRBJ1-4, with 9 bases matching TRBD1. This CDR3 has 19 amino acids. J was trimmed by 2 bases and V by 3 bases; bases with no gene match: 16. Germline V gives CDR1 DFQATT, CDR2 SNEGSKA (reference sequence). The CDR3 here is CSASGPLQGAAFTNEKLFF. CDR3 coding DNA: TGCAGTGCTAGCGGCCCGCTACAGGGGGCCGCGTTCACTAATGAAAAACTGTTTTTT.

This clonotype came up many times. The genes are TRBV20-1 and TRBJ1-1; 7 bases agree with TRBD1. Germline CDR1 DFQATT, CDR2 SNEGSKA (reference sequence). J was trimmed by 8 bases and V by 6 bases; bases with no gene match: 3. CDR3 length equals 10 residues. The CDR3 sequence is CSAMDREAFF. For the CDR3, the DNA is TGCAGTGCCATGGACAGGGAAGCTTTCTTT.

This clonotype was counted a few times. The J gene is TRBJ1-5, the V gene TRBV29-1; D is undetermined. The CDR3 runs to 13 residues. In germline, CDR1 is SQVTM, CDR2 ANQGSEA. Trimming left V 5 bases short and J 0 bases short, with 8 bases between. CDR3 loop: CSVREGSNQPQHF. CDR3 DNA: TGCAGCGTTAGAGAGGGTAGCAATCAGCCCCAGCATTTT.

The chain recombines TRBV20-1 with TRBJ2-3, with TRBD2 matching over 11 bases. The CDR3 extends over 15 amino acids. Germline V gene data show CDR1 as DFQATT and CDR2 as SNEGSKA (reference sequence). With V trimmed by 0 bases and J by 6 bases, 5 bases remained unmatched. The chain's CDR3 is CSARDRLAGLDTQYF. The CDR3 DNA sequence: TGCAGTGCTAGAGATCGACTAGCGGGATTGGATACGCAGTATTTT.

This clonotype appeared many times. V is TRBV7-9 and J is TRBJ2-3; D gene unclear. This CDR3 spans 15 amino acids. Per germline, CDR1 SEHNR and CDR2 FQNEAQ (reference sequence). V was cut by 5 bases and J by 6 bases, with 18 bases left in between. In DNA form, the CDR3 reads TGTGCCAGCAGCCCCGGCCTCGCACTGACGGATACGCAGTATTTT. Its translation: CASSPGLALTDTQYF.

This sequence joins TRBV4-1 and TRBJ1-1, with a tentative D call TRBD1 (5 bases). Per germline, CDR1 MGHRA and CDR2 YSYEKL. V gave up 2 bases and J gave up 8 bases, with 18 bases separating them. This CDR3 spans 15 amino acids. CDR3 DNA sequence: TGCGCCAGCAGCCAAAATTGGGGGGGAAGCAGGGAAGCTTTCTTT. It encodes CASSQNWGGSREAFF.

The table lists this clonotype with many counts. The chain has TRBV20-1 and TRBJ2-7, with TRBD1 identical over 7 bases. The CDR3 runs 15 residues. With 3 bases clipped from V and 0 bases from J, the junction kept 8 bases outside the gene matches. CDR1 is DFQATT and CDR2 is SNEGSKA in the germline V gene (reference sequence). CDR3 DNA: TGCAGTGCTAGGAAGGGGGCGTTTAGCTCCTACGAGCAGTACTTC. This translates into CSARKGAFSSYEQYF.

This clonotype was detected ten times or more. The chain recombines TRBV7-3 with TRBJ2-1; TRBD2 matches 9 bases. The V gene's germline CDR1 is SGHTA and CDR2 FQGTGA. The CDR3 covers 16 residues. V lost 5 bases to trimming and J lost 2 bases; unmatched junction nucleotides: 7. CDR3 coding DNA: TGTGCCAGCAGCCCGCGGACTAGCGCTACCTACAATGAGCAGTTCTTC. Translation gives CASSPRTSATYNEQFF.